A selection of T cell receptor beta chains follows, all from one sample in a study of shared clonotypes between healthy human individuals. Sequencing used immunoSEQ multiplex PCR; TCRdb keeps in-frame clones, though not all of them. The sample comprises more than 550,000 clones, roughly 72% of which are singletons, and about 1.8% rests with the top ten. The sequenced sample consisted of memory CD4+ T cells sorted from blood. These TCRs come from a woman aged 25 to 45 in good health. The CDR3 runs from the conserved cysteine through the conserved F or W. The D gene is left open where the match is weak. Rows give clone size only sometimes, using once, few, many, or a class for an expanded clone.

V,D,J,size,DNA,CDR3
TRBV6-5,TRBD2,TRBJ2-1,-,TGTGCCAGCAGGGGGACTAGCGGGGGACCAAATGAGCAGTTCTTC,CASRGTSGGPNEQFF
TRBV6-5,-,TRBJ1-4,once,TGTGCCAGCAGTTCGGCTTACAGTACAGATAATGAAAAACTGTTTTTT,CASSSAYSTDNEKLFF
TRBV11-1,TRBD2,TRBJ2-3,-,TGTGCCAGCAGCTCGACTAGCGGTAAAGATACGCAGTATTTT,CASSSTSGKDTQYF
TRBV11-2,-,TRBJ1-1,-,TGTGCCAGCAGCCACACCCCCACCCGGACAGTACGGAACACTGAAGCTTTCTTT,CASSHTPTRTVRNTEAFF
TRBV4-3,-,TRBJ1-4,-,TGCGCCAGCAGCCCTCGTCCTGTAGATGGGGAAAAACTGTTTTTT,CASSPRPVDGEKLFF
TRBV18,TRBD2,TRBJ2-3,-,TGTGCCACCAATAAACTAGCCAGCGGGAGTCAAGATACGCAGTATTTT,CATNKLASGSQDTQYF
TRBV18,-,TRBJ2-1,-,TGTGCCAGCTCACCACGCAGACCGCAACGGCCCGGGGAGCAGTTCTTC,CASSPRRPQRPGEQFF
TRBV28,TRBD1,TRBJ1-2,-,TGTGCCAGCAGTTCACACGGGACAGGGGCTGGCTATGGCTACACCTTC,CASSSHGTGAGYGYTF
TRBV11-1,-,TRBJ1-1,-,TGTGCCAGCAGCGCGGGGGGGCAGGTGAACACTGAAGCTTTCTTT,CASSAGGQVNTEAFF
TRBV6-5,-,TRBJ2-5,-,TGTGCCAGCTGCCCCCAGGGAGCGGAAGAGACCCAGTACTTC,CASCPQGAEETQYF
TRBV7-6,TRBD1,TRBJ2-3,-,TGTGCCAGCAGCTCAGGACAGGCAATGGTCACAGATACGCAGTATTTT,CASSSGQAMVTDTQYF
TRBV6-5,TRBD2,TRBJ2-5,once,TGTGCCAGCAGCGGGAGGGGAGGCGAGACCCAGTACTTC,CASSGRGGETQYF
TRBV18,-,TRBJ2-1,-,TGTGCCAGCTCACCGTTGGCGAGTGACAATGAGCAGTTCTTC,CASSPLASDNEQFF
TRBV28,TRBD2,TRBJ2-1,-,TGTGCCAGCAGTTTCCCCGCCCTTGCCGGAGCGGGAGAGCGGGATGAGCAGTTCTTC,CASSFPALAGAGERDEQFF
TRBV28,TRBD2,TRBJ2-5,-,TGTGCCAGCCCACCAGAGGGGGCTAGCGGGAGAATTGGAGAGACCCAGTACTTC,CASPPEGASGRIGETQYF
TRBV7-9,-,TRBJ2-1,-,TGTGCCAGCAGTATCAGCGGTCTACTAGGGGAGCAGTTCTTC,CASSISGLLGEQFF
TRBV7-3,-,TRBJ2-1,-,TGTGCCAGCAGCTTAATGGAGGCTAGCGAAGAGCAGTTCTTC,CASSLMEASEEQFF
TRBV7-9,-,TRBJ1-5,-,TGTGCCAGCAGCTCCAGGGGTAGCAATCAGCCCCAGCATTTT,CASSSRGSNQPQHF